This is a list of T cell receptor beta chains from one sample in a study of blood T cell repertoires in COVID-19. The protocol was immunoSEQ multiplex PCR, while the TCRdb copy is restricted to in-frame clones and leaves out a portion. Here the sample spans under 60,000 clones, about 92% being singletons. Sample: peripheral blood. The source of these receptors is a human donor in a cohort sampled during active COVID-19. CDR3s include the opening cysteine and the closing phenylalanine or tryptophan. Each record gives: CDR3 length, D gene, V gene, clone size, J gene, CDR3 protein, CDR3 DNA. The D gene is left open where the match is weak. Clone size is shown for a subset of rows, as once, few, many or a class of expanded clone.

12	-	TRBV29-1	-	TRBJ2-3	CSGGRSTDTQYF	TGCAGCGGGGGTCGTAGCACAGATACGCAGTATTTT
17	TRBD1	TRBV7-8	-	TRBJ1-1	CASRQRIRGQGFTEAFF	TGTGCCAGCAGGCAACGAATAAGGGGACAGGGCTTCACTGAAGCTTTCTTT
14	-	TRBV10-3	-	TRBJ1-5	CAISESFSNQPQHF	TGTGCCATCAGTGAGTCCTTTAGCAATCAGCCCCAGCATTTT
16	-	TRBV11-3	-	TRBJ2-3	CASSSVQWEGADTQYF	TGTGCCAGCAGCTCCGTACAGTGGGAGGGGGCAGATACGCAGTATTTT
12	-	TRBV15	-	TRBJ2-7	CATSRDTYEQYF	TGTGCCACCAGCAGAGATACCTACGAGCAGTACTTC
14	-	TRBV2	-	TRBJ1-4	CASTITGINEKLFF	TGTGCCAGCACCATCACAGGGATCAATGAAAAACTGTTTTTT
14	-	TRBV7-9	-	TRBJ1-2	CASSQTGLNYGYTF	TGTGCCAGCAGCCAAACAGGGTTGAACTATGGCTACACCTTC
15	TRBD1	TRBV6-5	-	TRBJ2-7	CASSTGTGGAYEQYF	TGTGCCAGCAGTACCGGGACAGGGGGCGCGTACGAGCAGTACTTC
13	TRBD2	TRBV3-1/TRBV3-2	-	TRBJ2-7	CASSPGLYYEQYF	TGTGCCAGCAGCCCGGGACTATACTACGAGCAGTACTTC
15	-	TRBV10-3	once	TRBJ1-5	CAISATARVNQPQHF	TGTGCCATCAGTGCGACAGCTCGGGTCAATCAGCCCCAGCATTTT
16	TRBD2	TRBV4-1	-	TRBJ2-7	CASSQEQLAGIQGQYF	TGCGCCAGCAGCCAAGAACAGCTAGCGGGAATCCAGGGGCAGTACTTC
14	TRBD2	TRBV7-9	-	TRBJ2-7	CASSPTSGPYEQYF	TGTGCCAGCAGCCCAACTAGCGGCCCCTACGAGCAGTACTTC
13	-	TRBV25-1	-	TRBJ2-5	CASRVGGQETQYF	TGTGCCAGCAGGGTAGGGGGACAAGAGACCCAGTACTTC
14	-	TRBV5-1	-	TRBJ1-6	CASSLGPRGSPLHF	TGCGCCAGCAGCTTGGGCCCCAGGGGCTCACCCCTCCACTTT
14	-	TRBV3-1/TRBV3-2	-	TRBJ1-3	CASSQDSSGNTIYF	TGTGCCAGCAGCCAAGACAGCTCTGGAAACACCATATATTTT
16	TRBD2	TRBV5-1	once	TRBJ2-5	CASSGGLLAGGETQYF	TGCGCCAGCAGCGGGGGGTTACTAGCGGGAGGAGAGACCCAGTACTTC
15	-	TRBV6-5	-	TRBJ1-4	CASSYSSGFGEKLFF	TGTGCCAGCAGTTACTCTTCGGGGTTCGGAGAAAAACTGTTTTTT
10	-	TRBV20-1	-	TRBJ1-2	CSALGHGYTF	TGCAGTGCTCTTGGCCACGGCTACACCTTC
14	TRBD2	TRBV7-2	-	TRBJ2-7	CASSSGSGSYEQYF	TGTGCCAGCAGCTCAGGTAGCGGGAGCTACGAGCAGTACTTC
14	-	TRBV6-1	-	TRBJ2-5	CASSDQGGGETQYF	TGTGCCAGCAGTGACCAGGGTGGGGGGGAGACCCAGTACTTC
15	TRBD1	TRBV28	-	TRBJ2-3	CASSSPGGGTDTQYF	TGTGCCAGCAGTTCCCCAGGGGGCGGAACAGATACGCAGTATTTT
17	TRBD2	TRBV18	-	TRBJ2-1	CASSPRDATSGYNEQFF	TGTGCCAGCTCACCGCGCGACGCGACTAGCGGTTACAATGAGCAGTTCTTC
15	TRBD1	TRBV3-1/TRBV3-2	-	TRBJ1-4	CASSQVGTANEKLFF	TGTGCCAGCAGCCAAGTGGGGACAGCTAATGAAAAACTGTTTTTT
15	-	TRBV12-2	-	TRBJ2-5	CASRQTRDCEETQYF	TGTGCAAGTCGCCAAACAAGGGACTGCGAAGAGACCCAGTACTTC
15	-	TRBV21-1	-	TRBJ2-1	CASSNDRGSYNEQFF	TGTGCCAGCAGCAACGACAGGGGCTCCTACAATGAGCAGTTCTTC
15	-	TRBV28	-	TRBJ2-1	CASSFLGEVYNEQFF	TGTGCCAGCAGTTTCCTCGGTGAGGTATACAATGAGCAGTTCTTC
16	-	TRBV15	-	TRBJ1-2	CATSRDITSRNYGYTF	TGTGCCACCAGCAGAGATATCACCTCACGGAACTATGGCTACACCTTC
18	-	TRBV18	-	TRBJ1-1	CASSPPWGGILVNTEAFF	TGTGCCAGCTCACCACCATGGGGGGGGATTCTGGTGAACACTGAAGCTTTCTTT
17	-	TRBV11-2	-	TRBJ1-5	CASSPLSMGLGNQPQHF	TGTGCCAGCAGCCCACTGTCGATGGGCCTGGGCAATCAGCCCCAGCATTTT
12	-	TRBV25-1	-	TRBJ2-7	CASSDLLYEQYF	TGTGCCAGCAGTGATCTATTATACGAGCAGTACTTC
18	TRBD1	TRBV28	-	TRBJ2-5	CASSLGLGQGPLKETQYF	TGTGCCAGCAGTTTAGGTTTGGGACAGGGGCCGCTTAAAGAGACCCAGTACTTC
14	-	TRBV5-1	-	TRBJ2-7	CASSPVDPSRGQYF	TGCGCCAGCAGCCCTGTGGACCCTAGCCGCGGCCAGTACTTC
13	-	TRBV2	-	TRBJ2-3	CASSKGATDTQYF	TGTGCCAGCAGTAAGGGAGCCACAGATACGCAGTATTTT
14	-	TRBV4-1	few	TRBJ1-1	CASSQATGYTEAFF	TGCGCCAGCAGCCAAGCAACAGGGTACACTGAAGCTTTCTTT
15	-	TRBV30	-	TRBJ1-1	CAWSVQGFGNTEAFF	TGTGCCTGGAGTGTGCAGGGTTTCGGTAACACTGAAGCTTTCTTT
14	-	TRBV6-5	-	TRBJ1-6	CASRTSTGFQPLHF	TGTGCCAGCAGGACCAGTACGGGGTTTCAGCCCCTCCACTTT
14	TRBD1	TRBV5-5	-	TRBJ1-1	CASRPGQGGTEAFF	TGTGCCAGCAGACCAGGACAGGGCGGGACTGAAGCTTTCTTT
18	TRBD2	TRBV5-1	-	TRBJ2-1	CASSPGLAGGPGYNEQFF	TGCGCCAGCAGCCCCGGACTAGCGGGAGGGCCGGGATACAATGAGCAGTTCTTC
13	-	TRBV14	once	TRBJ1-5	CASSQSGSQPQHF	TGTGCCAGCAGCCAAAGCGGGAGCCAGCCCCAGCATTTT
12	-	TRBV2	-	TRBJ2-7	CASSVTGMEQYF	TGTGCCAGCAGTGTTACAGGTATGGAGCAGTACTTC
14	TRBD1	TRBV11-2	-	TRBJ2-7	CASSPPSTGFEQYF	TGTGCCAGCAGCCCCCCCTCGACAGGGTTTGAGCAGTACTTC
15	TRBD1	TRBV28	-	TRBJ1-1	CASSSTQGAQTEAFF	TGTGCCAGCAGTTCTACACAGGGGGCGCAAACTGAAGCTTTCTTT
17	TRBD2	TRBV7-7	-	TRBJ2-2	CASSSLAGAASTGELFF	TGTGCTAGCAGCTCCCTAGCGGGAGCCGCGAGCACCGGGGAGCTGTTTTTT
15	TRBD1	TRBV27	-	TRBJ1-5	CASTPRGLGNQPQHF	TGTGCCAGCACCCCGAGGGGGCTAGGTAATCAGCCCCAGCATTTT
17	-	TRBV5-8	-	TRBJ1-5	CASSPERTVYSNQPQHF	TGTGCCAGCAGCCCGGAGCGGACAGTTTATAGCAATCAGCCCCAGCATTTT
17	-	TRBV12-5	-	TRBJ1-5	CASAPTPGTRTNQPQHF	TGTGCTAGTGCCCCAACCCCGGGAACCCGTACCAATCAGCCCCAGCATTTT
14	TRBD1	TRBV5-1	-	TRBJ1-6	CASEMGQNHSPLHF	TGCGCCAGCGAGATGGGACAGAATCATTCACCCCTCCACTTT
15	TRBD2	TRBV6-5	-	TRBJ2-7	CASRPTSGRTYEQYF	TGTGCCAGCAGGCCGACTAGCGGGAGAACCTACGAGCAGTACTTC
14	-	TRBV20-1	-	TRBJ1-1	CSASSGGMNTEAFF	TGCAGTGCTAGTTCCGGGGGAATGAACACTGAAGCTTTCTTT
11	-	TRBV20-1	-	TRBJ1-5	CSASRSPPQHF	TGCAGTGCTTCCCGGTCCCCCCCCCAGCATTTT
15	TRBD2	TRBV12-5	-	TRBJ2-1	CASGLGLAVYNEQFF	TGTGCTAGTGGTCTGGGACTAGCGGTTTACAATGAGCAGTTCTTC
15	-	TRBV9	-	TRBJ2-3	CASSVAGEYTDTQYF	TGTGCCAGCAGCGTAGCGGGAGAGTACACAGATACGCAGTATTTT
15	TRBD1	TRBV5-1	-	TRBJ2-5	CASSLASGGGETQYF	TGCGCCAGCAGCTTGGCGTCAGGGGGCGGAGAGACCCAGTACTTC
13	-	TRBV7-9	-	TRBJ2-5	CASSSPGKETQYF	TGTGCCAGCAGCTCGCCGGGGAAAGAGACCCAGTACTTC